This entry lists 15 T cell receptor beta chains sequenced from one sample in a study of cytomegalovirus exposure and HLA in healthy donors. In the PCR, 60 Vbeta and 13 Jbeta primers were used. The repertoire was sequenced with immunoSEQ multiplex PCR; TCRdb's copy has only in-frame clones and lacks some. Its listing shows about 20,000 clones. The sample comprised PBMCs. The receptors come from a man in his sixties in good health and CMV-seropositive.

The chain combines TRBV6-1 with TRBJ2-1; 14 nucleotides match TRBD2. Trimming at V came to 6 bases and at J to 7 bases, leaving 2 bases not matched to a gene. The CDR3 has 14 residues. CDR1 and CDR2 (germline): MNHNS, SASEGT. In DNA, the CDR3 is TGTGCCAGCAGGGGACTAGCGGGAGTAAATGAGCAGTTCTTC. Amino acids: CASRGLAGVNEQFF.

In DNA, the CDR3 is TGCGCCAGCAGCTTGACAGGGAATAGCCTCACCGGGGAGCTGTTTTTT. This translates into CASSLTGNSLTGELFF. This chain links TRBV5-1 with TRBJ2-2; D is possibly TRBD1 (6 bases). Germline V lookup: CDR1 SGHRS, CDR2 YFSETQ. The CDR3 contains 16 residues. Between the trimmed V and J ends, which lost 1 base and 4 bases, there was a span of 14 bases.

The V gene is TRBV5-6, the J gene TRBJ2-2; tentatively, D is TRBD1 (6 bases). Trimming cost V 4 bases and J 5 bases, with 12 bases left between them. The CDR3 sequence is 14 residues long. The germline V gene encodes CDR1 SGHDT and CDR2 YYEEEE. CDR3 sequence (DNA): TGTGCCAGCAGCGAGGGGGACGTAACCGGGGAGCTGTTTTTT. It yields the protein CASSEGDVTGELFF. Supplemented by reference TRBV5-6 and TRBJ2-2, the full variable domain reads DAGVTQSPTHLIKTRGQQVTLRCSPKSGHDTVSWYQQALGQGPQFIFQYYEEEERQRGNFPDRFSGHQFPNYSSELNVNALLLGDSALYLCASSEGDVTGELFFGEGSRLTVL.

Details on this clone: Distinct nucleotide sequences in the sample also encode this CDR3. This rearrangement joins TRBV4-1 to TRBJ2-7; TRBD2 aligns across 11 bases. V shed 3 bases, J shed 4 bases, and the junction held 8 bases outside the gene matches. This CDR3 is built from 16 residues. Germline V gene lookup returns CDR1 MGHRA and CDR2 YSYEKL. This chain's CDR3 is CASSHKPGLAEYEQYF. The CDR3 DNA reads as TGCGCCAGCAGCCACAAACCGGGACTAGCGGAGTACGAGCAGTACTTC.

The chain recombines TRBV15 with TRBJ2-7, with TRBD1 matching over 7 bases. This CDR3 is 17 amino acids long. J was trimmed by 1 base and V by 0 bases; bases with no gene match: 9. In germline, CDR1 is LNHNV, CDR2 YYDKDF (reference sequence). The CDR3 DNA is TGTGCCACCAGCAGAGAATTTCAAGGGACAGCTTCCTACGAGCAGTACTTC. Translating it yields CATSREFQGTASYEQYF.

The chain recombines TRBV5-6 with TRBJ2-1; 8 bases are a match to TRBD2. The CDR3 runs 16 residues. Germline V lookup: CDR1 SGHDT, CDR2 YYEEEE. V lost 4 bases and J lost 3; bases outside the gene matches: 9. This chain's CDR3 is CASSVDTSGHYNEQFF. DNA of the CDR3: TGTGCCAGCAGCGTGGACACTAGCGGCCACTACAATGAGCAGTTCTTC.

The rearrangement links TRBV5-1 to TRBJ2-7, with TRBD2 matching 14 bases. CDR3 length: 20 residues. Germline lookup yields CDR1 SGHRS and CDR2 YFSETQ. V gave up 4 bases and J gave up 0 bases; unmatched junction bases: 15. For the CDR3, the DNA is TGCGCCAGCAGCGTGTTGACTAGCGGGAGGGGAACTGTCAACTCCTACGAGCAGTACTTC. It translates to CASSVLTSGRGTVNSYEQYF.

This sequence joins TRBV29-1 and TRBJ2-1, with D tentatively TRBD1 (5 bases). Germline V gene sequence: CDR1 SQVTM, CDR2 ANQGSEA. The CDR3 length is 14 residues. The ends were cut back, 4 bases at V and 5 bases at J, with 15 bases in the middle. The CDR3 region has the DNA TGCAGCGTTGTAAGGCAGGGCCTCAACAATGAGCAGTTCTTC. This codes for CSVVRQGLNNEQFF.

The V and J genes are TRBV5-1 and TRBJ2-1; D uncertain. This CDR3 is built from 13 residues. Germline lookup yields CDR1 SGHRS and CDR2 YFSETQ. Trimming removed 0 bases at V and 6 bases at J, with 7 bases between. For the CDR3, the DNA is TGCGCCAGCAGCTTGGAACTTTTCAATGAGCAGTTCTTC. Protein sequence: CASSLELFNEQFF.

V gene TRBV7-9 combines with J gene TRBJ2-2; TRBD1 agrees at 7 bases. V shed 1 base, J shed 6 bases, and the junction held 8 bases outside the gene matches. Per the germline V gene, CDR1 is SEHNR and CDR2 is FQNEAQ (reference sequence). This CDR3 is built from 16 residues. This CDR3 reads CASSLVAGGVSGELFF. The CDR3 bases are TGTGCCAGCAGCTTAGTAGCAGGGGGTGTTTCCGGGGAGCTGTTTTTT.

In DNA form, the CDR3 reads TGTGCCAGCTCACCACGCGCGACAGGGAGCTCCTACGAGCAGTACTTC. As protein: CASSPRATGSSYEQYF. The chain combines TRBV18 with TRBJ2-7, with 7 bases lining up with TRBD1. Germline-derived CDR1 and CDR2 are KGHSH and LQKENI. This CDR3 spans 16 amino acids. J gave up 0 bases and V 1 base, and 6 bases lay outside the gene matches.

The chain couples TRBV2 to TRBJ1-4; D not resolved. CDR3 size: 13 residues. Looked up from germline, CDR1 is SNHLY and CDR2 is FYNNEI. The V end lost 9 bases, the J end lost 5 bases, and 13 bases lay between the germline ends. CDR3 DNA sequence: TGTGCCAGTCATTCGGACTACAATGAAAAACTGTTTTTT. Translation gives CASHSDYNEKLFF.

The V and J genes are TRBV28 and TRBJ2-7; the D gene is possibly TRBD1 (6 bases). With 5 bases removed from V and 4 bases from J, the gap between germline ends came to 18 bases. This CDR3 has 15 residues. CDR1 and CDR2 (germline): MDHEN, SYDVKM. The CDR3 coding sequence is TGTGCCAGCAGTCTCCCCCAGGGACAAAGTTACGAGCAGTACTTC. Amino acids: CASSLPQGQSYEQYF.

The rearrangement joins TRBV18 to TRBJ2-7, with a possible D match to TRBD2 (5 bases). The CDR3 is 12 residues long. Germline V gene lookup returns CDR1 KGHSH and CDR2 LQKENI. V was shortened by 3 bases and J by 12 bases, with 15 bases between the two germline ends. This CDR3 is CASSPSEDRLYF. The CDR3 DNA reads TGTGCCAGCTCACCGTCGGAGGACCGACTGTACTTC.

The chain combines TRBV7-2 with TRBJ1-2, with D tentatively TRBD1 (5 bases). Germline CDR1 SGHTA, CDR2 FQGNSA. V was cut by 1 base and J by 6 bases, with 9 bases left in between. This CDR3 is built from 13 residues. CDR3 loop: CASSLGRGHGYTF. The CDR3 bases are TGTGCCAGCAGCTTAGGTAGGGGCCATGGCTACACCTTC.